A selection of T cell receptor beta chains follows, all from one sample in a study of OX40 agonist ivuxolimab in advanced cancers. Method: immunoSEQ multiplex PCR; TCRdb's copy keeps in-frame clones and lacks some. The sample contains about 68,000 clones, more than 70% of which appear only once. The specimen was CD4+ or CD8+ T cells sorted from blood, collected in a trial of the OX40 agonist ivuxolimab. The receptors were sampled from an adult with an advanced solid tumor such as melanoma, head and neck, liver or kidney cancer. CDR3s include the opening cysteine and the closing phenylalanine or tryptophan. Each record gives: clone size, V gene, D gene, J gene, CDR3 protein, CDR3 DNA. D genes are given only for firm matches. A clone size is listed for some rows: how often the clone was seen (once, few, many), or a class if it is expanded.

-	TRBV6-5	-	TRBJ1-5	CASSYSGQGNQPQHF	TGTGCCAGCAGTTACTCGGGGCAGGGCAATCAGCCCCAGCATTTT
-	TRBV6-1	TRBD2	TRBJ2-3	CASRLSGGAIDTQYF	TGTGCCAGCAGGCTTAGCGGGGGGGCCATAGATACGCAGTATTTT
-	TRBV19	-	TRBJ1-3	CASSIAAAISGNTIYF	TGTGCCAGTAGTATCGCTGCAGCCATCTCTGGAAACACCATATATTTT
-	TRBV7-3	TRBD1	TRBJ1-2	CASSGTGGTGGYTF	TGTGCCAGCAGCGGGACAGGGGGCACGGGTGGCTACACCTTC
-	TRBV21-1	-	TRBJ1-5	CASSTISGLHRPQHF	TGTGCCAGCAGCACTATTTCGGGGCTTCATCGACCCCAGCATTTT
many	TRBV9	-	TRBJ1-1	CASAQAGSLNTEAFF	TGTGCCAGCGCTCAGGCGGGCAGCCTGAACACTGAAGCTTTCTTT
-	TRBV27	-	TRBJ2-3	CASSLSLATDTQYF	TGTGCCAGCAGTTTATCGTTAGCCACAGATACGCAGTATTTT
-	TRBV6-1	-	TRBJ2-7	CASSDGRDGAYEQYF	TGTGCCAGCAGTGATGGCCGGGACGGGGCCTACGAGCAGTACTTC
once	TRBV19	-	TRBJ1-1	CASSIDRLATEAFF	TGTGCCAGTAGTATAGATCGTCTGGCCACTGAAGCTTTCTTT
-	TRBV5-1	-	TRBJ2-7	CASSMTESYEQYF	TGCGCCAGCAGTATGACTGAATCCTACGAGCAGTACTTC
-	TRBV7-2	-	TRBJ1-1	CASSFLGVNTEAFF	TGTGCCAGCAGCTTTCTTGGGGTGAACACTGAAGCTTTCTTT
-	TRBV6-5	-	TRBJ1-2	CASSYSWTEGYGYTF	TGTGCCAGCAGTTACTCCTGGACGGAAGGGTATGGCTACACCTTC
-	TRBV4-3	-	TRBJ1-1	CASSQMDGVFMNTEAFF	TGCGCCAGCAGCCAAATGGACGGGGTTTTTATGAACACTGAAGCTTTCTTT
-	TRBV10-3	TRBD1	TRBJ1-4	CAISAQGAGKLFF	TGTGCCATCAGCGCACAGGGGGCAGGAAAACTGTTTTTT
-	TRBV5-1	TRBD1	TRBJ2-1	CASSLSGTGGRYNEQFF	TGCGCCAGCAGCTTGTCCGGGACAGGGGGGCGGTACAATGAGCAGTTCTTC
-	TRBV18	-	TRBJ1-4	CASSLRAPDDEKLFF	TGTGCCAGCTCACTCCGGGCCCCGGATGATGAAAAACTGTTTTTT
-	TRBV4-1	-	TRBJ2-2	CASSNLWAGELFF	TGCGCCAGCAGCAATCTCTGGGCCGGGGAGCTGTTTTTT
-	TRBV27	-	TRBJ2-7	CASSFRYEQYF	TGTGCCAGCAGTTTCCGCTACGAGCAGTACTTC
once	TRBV5-1	-	TRBJ1-2	CASSPAGGGRMYGYTF	TGCGCCAGCAGCCCCGCGGGCGGGGGGCGCATGTATGGCTACACCTTC
once	TRBV4-3	-	TRBJ1-1	CASSQDAGSLNTEAFF	TGCGCCAGCAGCCAAGATGCAGGGTCTCTGAACACTGAAGCTTTCTTT
-	TRBV5-1	-	TRBJ1-6	CASSSAMGAAYNSPLHF	TGCGCCAGCAGCTCGGCGATGGGGGCCGCGTATAATTCACCCCTCCACTTT
-	TRBV10-1	-	TRBJ2-2	CASSENKNTGELFF	TGCGCCAGCAGTGAGAACAAGAACACCGGGGAGCTGTTTTTT
-	TRBV5-1	TRBD1	TRBJ2-2	CASSSDRGRSTTGELFF	TGCGCCAGCAGTTCAGACAGGGGCCGGAGCACCACCGGGGAGCTGTTTTTT
-	TRBV19	-	TRBJ1-5	CASSVLGNQPQHF	TGTGCCAGCTCCGTCCTGGGCAATCAGCCCCAGCATTTT
few	TRBV6-5	TRBD1	TRBJ1-2	CASSPGQGVYGYTF	TGTGCCAGCAGTCCCGGACAGGGCGTCTATGGCTACACCTTC
-	TRBV19	TRBD1	TRBJ2-7	CASSMGQGPYEQYF	TGTGCCAGTAGTATGGGACAGGGCCCCTACGAGCAGTACTTC
-	TRBV10-3	TRBD1	TRBJ1-6	CAIGEDRTAYNSPLHF	TGTGCCATCGGGGAGGACAGGACGGCCTATAATTCACCCCTCCACTTT
-	TRBV6-5	-	TRBJ1-1	CASSYSGAMNTEAFF	TGTGCCAGCAGTTACTCGGGGGCTATGAACACTGAAGCTTTCTTT
few	TRBV10-3	-	TRBJ2-7	CAISESGTAYEQYF	TGTGCCATCAGTGAGTCGGGCACCGCCTACGAGCAGTACTTC
-	TRBV7-2	TRBD2	TRBJ2-5	CASSPIAGWSQETQYF	TGTGCCAGCAGCCCTATAGCGGGGTGGTCCCAAGAGACCCAGTACTTC
few	TRBV7-9	-	TRBJ1-2	CASSPRGVNYGYTF	TGTGCCAGCAGCCCGAGGGGCGTGAACTATGGCTACACCTTC
-	TRBV7-2	TRBD1	TRBJ2-7	CASSLAIGTGPYEQYF	TGTGCCAGCAGCTTAGCGATCGGGACAGGGCCCTACGAGCAGTACTTC
-	TRBV6-5	-	TRBJ1-1	CASTPPRANTEAFF	TGTGCCAGCACCCCCCCTAGGGCAAACACTGAAGCTTTCTTT
-	TRBV14	-	TRBJ1-1	CASTPPGGYTEAFF	TGTGCCAGCACCCCACCGGGCGGTTACACTGAAGCTTTCTTT
-	TRBV15	TRBD2	TRBJ2-7	CATSRGAGDTTNEQYF	TGTGCCACCAGCAGGGGAGCGGGGGACACAACTAACGAGCAGTACTTC
-	TRBV14	-	TRBJ2-2	CASSQGLQWMGTGELFF	TGTGCCAGCAGCCAAGGCCTACAGTGGATGGGGACCGGGGAGCTGTTTTTT
-	TRBV7-8	-	TRBJ1-1	CASSSGRMNTEAFF	TGTGCCAGCAGCTCGGGACGGATGAACACTGAAGCTTTCTTT
-	TRBV5-1	TRBD2	TRBJ2-3	CASSLGGGADTQYF	TGCGCCAGCAGCTTGGGCGGGGGGGCAGATACGCAGTATTTT
few	TRBV6-5	-	TRBJ1-2	CASSPGSGSYTF	TGTGCCAGCAGTCCGGGGTCAGGGAGCTACACCTTC
-	TRBV5-1	TRBD2	TRBJ2-2	CASSLWTSGIGELFF	TGCGCCAGCAGCTTGTGGACTAGCGGTATAGGGGAGCTGTTTTTT
-	TRBV6-5	TRBD1	TRBJ2-1	CASSPGTVYNEQFF	TGTGCCAGCAGTCCCGGGACAGTCTACAATGAGCAGTTCTTC
once	TRBV14	TRBD1	TRBJ1-1	CASSPLTGSDTEAFF	TGTGCCAGCAGCCCCCTGACAGGGTCGGACACTGAAGCTTTCTTT
-	TRBV19	-	TRBJ1-1	CASSLRDGNTEAFF	TGTGCCAGTAGTCTCCGGGACGGGAACACTGAAGCTTTCTTT
few	TRBV25-1	-	TRBJ1-6	CASSRDGDSPLHF	TGTGCCAGCTCCAGGGATGGCGATTCACCCCTCCACTTT
-	TRBV7-2	-	TRBJ1-4	CASRFGPGNEKLFF	TGTGCCAGCAGATTCGGACCGGGAAATGAAAAACTGTTTTTT
once	TRBV15	-	TRBJ1-5	CATSRDRVGQPQHF	TGTGCCACCAGCAGAGACAGGGTGGGTCAGCCCCAGCATTTT
few	TRBV2	-	TRBJ1-5	CASSEGPGQPQHF	TGTGCCAGCAGTGAAGGCCCGGGGCAGCCCCAGCATTTT
once	TRBV7-2	-	TRBJ2-1	CASSLAASSYNEQFF	TGTGCCAGCAGCTTAGCGGCGAGCTCCTACAATGAGCAGTTCTTC
-	TRBV7-8	-	TRBJ1-1	CASSKTGFTINTEAFF	TGTGCCAGCAGCAAGACAGGTTTCACGATCAACACTGAAGCTTTCTTT
-	TRBV5-4	TRBD1	TRBJ2-7	CASSPRQGALREQYF	TGTGCCAGCAGCCCTAGACAGGGGGCGCTGAGGGAGCAGTACTTC
-	TRBV5-1	-	TRBJ2-5	CASSLARQGETQYF	TGCGCCAGCAGCTTGGCCCGGCAGGGGGAGACCCAGTACTTC
-	TRBV5-6	-	TRBJ1-1	CASSLGRSPTEAFF	TGTGCCAGCAGCTTGGGAAGGTCGCCCACTGAAGCTTTCTTT
-	TRBV6-1	TRBD2	TRBJ2-5	CASSQTSGGQETQYF	TGTGCCAGCAGTCAGACTAGCGGGGGCCAAGAGACCCAGTACTTC
-	TRBV2	TRBD2	TRBJ2-7	CASSERSGGLYEQYF	TGTGCCAGCAGTGAAAGGAGCGGGGGGCTCTACGAGCAGTACTTC
-	TRBV2	-	TRBJ1-2	CASSAVYGYTF	TGTGCCAGCAGCGCGGTCTATGGCTACACCTTC
once	TRBV15	-	TRBJ2-7	CATSRHFISYEQYF	TGTGCCACCAGCAGACACTTCATCTCCTACGAGCAGTACTTC
-	TRBV6-1	TRBD1	TRBJ1-1	CASRKGANTEAFF	TGTGCCAGCAGGAAGGGGGCAAACACTGAAGCTTTCTTT
-	TRBV7-2	-	TRBJ2-4	CASSRGEGIAKNIQYF	TGTGCCAGCAGCCGGGGAGAGGGGATAGCCAAAAACATTCAGTACTTC
-	TRBV5-1	-	TRBJ1-2	CASSPDIRIRNYGYTF	TGCGCCAGCAGCCCGGATATCCGCATACGAAACTATGGCTACACCTTC